Below are 27 T cell receptor beta chains sequenced from a single sample in a study of beta chain features in type 1 diabetes. What was sequenced were expressed TCRB transcripts, since all of the isolated RNA had been reverse transcribed. Repertoires were generated with immunoSEQ multiplex PCR, while TCRdb's copy carries only in-frame clones and drops some. The sample contains 850,000 to 900,000 clones, about 17% of which appear only once. Material: naive CD4+ T cells from blood. The receptors originated from a woman between 18 and 29 years old in good health.

This clone has more than one count but fewer than ten. The rearrangement links TRBV18 to TRBJ2-7; 10 bases are shared with TRBD1. The V gene's germline CDR1 is KGHSH and CDR2 LQKENI. This CDR3 spans 15 amino acids. Losses at the gene ends were 3 bases for V and 3 bases for J; bases not matched to a gene: 5. In DNA form, the CDR3 reads TGTGCCAGCTCACCTCTAGGGACAGGGGTCTACGAGCAGTACTTC. It translates to CASSPLGTGVYEQYF.

V gene TRBV28 combines with J gene TRBJ1-3; 7 bases are a match to TRBD1. In germline, CDR1 is MDHEN, CDR2 SYDVKM. This CDR3 comprises 14 residues. Trimming cost V 7 bases and J 3 bases; bases outside gene matches: 6. CDR3 region: CASNSGGFGNTIYF. CDR3 DNA: TGTGCCAGCAATTCAGGGGGGTTTGGAAACACCATATATTTT. Based on the CDR3 plus reference TRBV28 and TRBJ1-3, the full variable domain is DVKVTQSSRYLVKRTGEKVFLECVQDMDHENMFWYRQDPGLGLRLIYFSYDVKMKEKGDIPEGYSVSREKKERFSLILESASTNQTSMYLCASNSGGFGNTIYFGEGSWLTVV.

There are a few counts of this clone. The chain couples TRBV7-2 to TRBJ2-1, with 10 bases identical to TRBD2. Germline V gives CDR1 SGHTA, CDR2 FQGNSA. The CDR3 has 22 amino acids. After removal of 0 bases from V and 5 bases from J, the junction contained 22 bases not matched to a gene. The CDR3 region has the DNA TGTGCCAGCAGCTTAGCCTTGTTGGGCAGCCTGAGGAGAGCGGGAGGGCACAATGAGCAGTTCTTC. Protein sequence: CASSLALLGSLRRAGGHNEQFF.

This clone was recorded a few times. This chain links TRBV5-6 with TRBJ2-7, with TRBD1 identical over 8 bases. This CDR3 is built from 14 residues. In germline, CDR1 is SGHDT, CDR2 YYEEEE. The J segment lost 1 base and the V segment lost 2 bases, leaving 2 bases of the junction unmatched. Written as DNA, the CDR3 is TGTGCCAGCAGCTTTCGGACAGGGTCCTACGAGCAGTACTTC. Translating gives CASSFRTGSYEQYF.

This chain links TRBV28 with TRBJ1-4, with TRBD1 matching over 8 bases. Germline trimming cut 6 bases from V and 6 bases from J; bases unmatched to any gene: 9. Per germline, CDR1 MDHEN and CDR2 SYDVKM. CDR3 length equals 15 residues. CDR3 sequence: CASSPDRAGYEKLFF. CDR3 nucleotides: TGTGCCAGCAGCCCGGACAGGGCAGGGTATGAAAAACTGTTTTTT.

In its sample, this clone was seen once. The chain couples TRBV7-9 to TRBJ1-4; D is possibly TRBD1 (5 bases). The CDR3 totals 16 residues. From germline, CDR1 is SEHNR and CDR2 FQNEAQ (reference sequence). Trimming took 2 bases from V and 3 from J, leaving 13 bases between them. Written as DNA, the CDR3 is TGTGCCAGCAGCTTACCGAAGAGGGGATCTAATGAAAAACTGTTTTTT. Translating gives CASSLPKRGSNEKLFF.

The chain combines TRBV5-1 with TRBJ2-7; 11 bases are a match to TRBD2. The junction had 3 bases not matched to a gene; V was cut back by 4 bases and J by 3 bases. The CDR3 has 14 residues. The germline gives CDR1 SGHRS, CDR2 YFSETQ. CDR3 sequence: CASSLTSGSYEQYF. In DNA, the CDR3 is TGCGCCAGCAGCCTAACTAGCGGGAGCTACGAGCAGTACTTC.

This clone was detected a few times. This CDR3 is also generated by other DNA sequences in the sample. The CDR3 nucleotides are TGTGCCAGCAGCCCCCCGGGGTACGGCTACACCTTC. This encodes CASSPPGYGYTF. The chain couples TRBV28 to TRBJ1-2; D is undetermined. The CDR3 contains 12 residues. The V end lost 6 bases, the J end lost 8 bases, and 13 bases lay between the germline ends. Germline CDR1 MDHEN, CDR2 SYDVKM.

Only a few counts were recorded for this clone. The V gene is TRBV7-3, the J gene TRBJ2-1, with 10 positions matching TRBD2. Looked up from germline, CDR1 is SGHTA and CDR2 is FQGTGA. The CDR3 spans 17 residues. V gave up 0 bases and J gave up 3 bases; unmatched junction bases: 5. This CDR3 reads CASSLTEAGGRYNEQFF. Here the CDR3 DNA reads TGTGCCAGCAGCTTAACTGAAGCGGGAGGGCGCTACAATGAGCAGTTCTTC.

This clone was seen a handful of times. This chain links TRBV7-2 with TRBJ1-2; D possibly corresponds to TRBD1 (5 bases). Per germline, CDR1 SGHTA and CDR2 FQGNSA. Trimming removed 5 bases at V and 2 bases at J, with 9 bases between. The length of the CDR3 is 13 residues. This chain's CDR3 is CASSPDKNYGYTF. The CDR3 DNA reads as TGTGCCAGCAGCCCGGACAAGAACTATGGCTACACCTTC.

The V gene is TRBV7-3, the J gene TRBJ2-1, with 8 bases identical to TRBD2. The CDR3 contains 14 residues. V was pared by 5 bases and J by 6 bases, with 6 bases of the junction left unmatched. Germline-derived CDR1 and CDR2 are SGHTA and FQGTGA. The CDR3 DNA follows: TGTGCCAGCAGCCCTTCGGGACTAGGCAATGAGCAGTTCTTC. Residues: CASSPSGLGNEQFF.

The chain links TRBV27 to TRBJ2-6; D not certain. CDR1 MNHEY and CDR2 SMNVEV come from the germline V gene (reference sequence). V gave up 7 bases and J gave up 0 bases, with 10 bases separating them. The length of the CDR3 is 15 residues. The CDR3 sequence is CASTHFASGANVLTF. The DNA for the CDR3 is TGTGCCAGCACCCACTTCGCCTCTGGGGCCAACGTCCTGACTTTC.

V is TRBV7-2 and J is TRBJ1-1; TRBD1 matches 7 bases. CDR3 size: 16 residues. Germline CDR1 and CDR2: SGHTA and FQGNSA. The ends lost 0 bases at V and 3 bases at J; junction bases unmatched: 7. The CDR3: CASSLAATGRHTEAFF. The CDR3 nucleotides are TGTGCCAGCAGCTTAGCTGCGACAGGGCGACACACTGAAGCTTTCTTT.

This clone appeared once. The rearrangement joins TRBV7-3 to TRBJ2-6, with D unclear. The CDR3 loop spans 15 amino acids. Germline loops: CDR1 SGHTA, CDR2 FQGTGA. V lost 0 bases, J lost 2 bases, and 5 bases lay in between. CDR3 in DNA: TGTGCCAGCAGCTTAACTCTACCTGGGGCCAACGTCCTGACTTTC. As protein: CASSLTLPGANVLTF.

V usage is TRBV4-3 and J usage is TRBJ1-5; unclear D gene. This CDR3 comprises 13 residues. V lost 4 bases to trimming and J lost 4 bases, with 8 bases between them. Germline V lookup: CDR1 LGHNA, CDR2 YSLEER. The CDR3 bases are TGCGCCAGCAGCCTAAACCGTAATCAGCCCCAGCATTTT. This sequence encodes CASSLNRNQPQHF.

The chain uses TRBV21-1 and TRBJ2-1; the tabulated D call, TRBD2, remains unverified against the DNA. TRBV21-1 is a pseudogene locus. The CDR3 totals 19 residues. DNA for the CDR3: TGTGCCAGCAGCAAAGCTGATAGCGGGAGATTCAGCTCCTACAATGAGCAGTTCTTC. This gives the protein CASSKADSGRFSSYNEQFF.

The rearrangement links TRBV15 to TRBJ2-2, with D perhaps matching TRBD2 (6 bases). The germline V gene encodes CDR1 LNHNV and CDR2 YYDKDF (reference sequence). The length of the CDR3 is 18 residues. The germline V and J ends were trimmed by 4 bases and 7 bases, with 25 bases remaining between them. CDR3 residues: CATSKAKTSRSWVGELFF. The CDR3 DNA follows: TGTGCCACCAGCAAAGCTAAAACTAGCCGGAGCTGGGTCGGGGAGCTGTTTTTT.

To note about this clone: Other nucleotide sequences from this sample produce the same CDR3. This chain uses TRBV7-9 with TRBJ2-5; D remains unclear. The CDR3 extends over 14 amino acids. The germline V gene has CDR1 SEHNR and CDR2 FQNEAQ (reference sequence). With 5 bases removed from V and 0 bases from J, the gap between germline ends came to 10 bases. The CDR3 DNA reads as TGTGCCAGCAGCCCAAGAGGCAACCAAGAGACCCAGTACTTC. Its translation: CASSPRGNQETQYF.

This clone occurred a few times. The chain employs TRBV18 and TRBJ1-1; D gene ambiguous. Germline V gene data show CDR1 as KGHSH and CDR2 as LQKENI. This CDR3 comprises 13 residues. V shed 6 bases and J shed 5 bases, with 13 bases lying between them. CDR3 DNA: TGTGCCAGCTCCCGGGTAGTGGGAACTGAAGCTTTCTTT. Translated: CASSRVVGTEAFF.

This clone was found a few times. The chain uses TRBV10-3 and TRBJ2-1, with D unresolved. With 4 bases removed from V and 6 bases from J, the gap between germline ends came to 16 bases. The V gene's germline CDR1 is ENHRY and CDR2 SYGVKD. The CDR3 contains 15 residues. CDR3 DNA: TGTGCCATCAGTGCTGGGTCCACCTCAACCAATGAGCAGTTCTTC. Amino acid sequence: CAISAGSTSTNEQFF.

With regard to this clone: The sample has other DNA sequences that encode this CDR3 too. The V call is TRBV20-1, the J call TRBJ2-5; no firm D call. V was pared by 0 bases and J by 5 bases, with 4 bases between. Germline loops: CDR1 DFQATT, CDR2 SNEGSKA (reference sequence). CDR3 length equals 11 residues. CDR3 loop: CSARDRETQYF. The CDR3 DNA is TGCAGTGCTAGAGACCGGGAGACCCAGTACTTC.

This clone has just a few counts. V is TRBV2 and J is TRBJ2-7; the D is unclear. The tail of the sequence fits TRBJ2-1 better, so the J call may be wrong. There are 15 residues in the CDR3. In germline, CDR1 is SNHLY, CDR2 FYNNEI. The CDR3 nucleotides are TGTGCCAGCAGTGAGGCCCCCCAAATAAACTACGAGCAGTTCTTC. Its protein product is CASSEAPQINYEQFF.

The gene calls are TRBV27 and TRBJ1-1; 7 bases line up with TRBD1. The CDR3 is 14 amino acids. The germline V gene encodes CDR1 MNHEY and CDR2 SMNVEV (reference sequence). The V and J ends lost 3 bases and 1 base, in that order; junction bases with no gene match: 2. CDR3 residues: CASSFDRANTEAFF. Written as DNA, the CDR3 is TGTGCCAGCAGTTTTGACAGGGCGAACACTGAAGCTTTCTTT.

This clone was counted between two and nine times. This chain uses TRBV2 with TRBJ2-7, with D maybe TRBD2 (7 bases). Trimming removed 5 bases from V and 5 bases from J, with 16 bases in between. Germline V gives CDR1 SNHLY, CDR2 FYNNEI. CDR3 length: 14 amino acids. The chain's CDR3 is CASSTHRGGNEQYF. The CDR3 coding sequence is TGTGCCAGCAGTACGCATAGGGGGGGCAACGAGCAGTACTTC.

The genes are TRBV7-3 and TRBJ2-1, with TRBD1 matching over 7 bases. Trimming removed 6 bases from V and 4 bases from J; junction bases left unmatched: 9. Germline assignment: CDR1 SGHTA and CDR2 FQGTGA. This CDR3 spans 15 amino acids. CDR3 sequence: CASSPTGDGYNEQFF. As DNA, the CDR3 is TGTGCCAGCAGTCCAACAGGGGATGGGTACAATGAGCAGTTCTTC. Supplemented by reference TRBV7-3 and TRBJ2-1, the full variable domain reads GAGVSQTPSNKVTEKGKYVELRCDPISGHTALYWYRQSLGQGPEFLIYFQGTGAADDSGLPNDRFFAVRPEGSVSTLKIQRTERGDSAVYLCASSPTGDGYNEQFFGPGTRLTVL.

This rearrangement joins TRBV5-1 to TRBJ1-2; 7 nucleotides match TRBD1. V shed 2 bases, J shed 6 bases, and the junction held 4 bases outside the gene matches. Germline CDR1 reads SGHRS; CDR2 reads YFSETQ. This CDR3 spans 13 amino acids. DNA of the CDR3: TGCGCCAGCAGCTTCCAAGGGGGCGATGGCTACACCTTC. Translating it yields CASSFQGGDGYTF.

The rearrangement uses TRBV7-2 and TRBJ1-1; D may be TRBD1 (5 bases). V lost 5 bases and J 10 bases, leaving 17 bases between the germline ends. Germline V lookup: CDR1 SGHTA, CDR2 FQGNSA. The CDR3 totals 13 residues. CDR3 amino acids: CASSPSWGSPAFF. CDR3 coding DNA: TGTGCCAGCAGCCCATCGTGGGGGAGTCCAGCTTTCTTT.